Below are 16 T cell receptor beta chains sequenced from a single sample in a study of Ad26.COV2.S vaccination and SARS-CoV-2 variants. The table came from immunoSEQ multiplex PCR; TCRdb's copy has only in-frame clones and leaves some out. The repertoire includes about 680,000 clones, roughly nine tenths of them detected once, and about 1.5% sits in the top ten. Noted treatment: around 19 received Ad26.COV2.S at low or high dose, single or two shots; about 5 received placebo; per-sample allocation not given. Samples came from day 63 after the first vaccine or placebo injection. Sequencing used peripheral blood, obtained in a trial of Ad26.COV2.S vaccine versus placebo. Source of these receptors: a person between 18 and 65 years old who received the Ad26.COV2.S COVID-19 vaccine or a placebo.

This clone has just a few counts. This chain joins TRBV5-4 and TRBJ1-2; 9 bases agree with TRBD1. The V segment lost 4 bases and the J segment 4 bases; nucleotides outside the gene matches: 8. Germline CDR1 reads SGHNT; CDR2 reads YYREEE (reference sequence). There are 15 residues in the CDR3. CDR3 bases: TGTGCCAGCAGCCTTTGGACAGGGGCCCCCTATGGCTACACCTTC. Protein: CASSLWTGAPYGYTF. The entire variable domain, with the rest obtained from reference TRBV5-4 and TRBJ1-2, is as follows: ETGVTQSPTHLIKTRGQQVTLRCSSQSGHNTVSWYQQALGQGPQFIFQYYREEENGRGNFPPRFSGLQFPNYSSELNVNALELDDSALYLCASSLWTGAPYGYTFGSGTRLTVV.

CDR3 nucleotides: TGTGCCAGCAGCTTTGTGGAAGCGGGCGAGCAGTACTTC. It is translated as CASSFVEAGEQYF. The V and J genes are TRBV5-6 and TRBJ2-7, with D perhaps TRBD2 (6 bases). The CDR3 totals 13 residues. V gave up 2 bases and J gave up 6 bases, with 12 bases separating them. Looked up from germline, CDR1 is SGHDT and CDR2 is YYEEEE.

This clone was observed once. This chain joins TRBV5-1 and TRBJ1-2; D gene uncertain. The CDR3 consists of 14 residues. Germline assignment: CDR1 SGHRS and CDR2 YFSETQ. Deletions cut 4 bases from V and 5 bases from J, with 15 bases between. The CDR3 spells CASSLDGLTYGYTF. CDR3 DNA sequence: TGCGCCAGCAGCCTGGACGGACTTACTTATGGCTACACCTTC.

The chain joins TRBV27 to TRBJ1-6; D is perhaps TRBD1 (6 bases). The CDR3 has 13 residues. Germline loops: CDR1 MNHEY, CDR2 SMNVEV (reference sequence). The germline V and J ends were trimmed by 6 bases and 7 bases, with 10 bases remaining between them. The CDR3 loop reads CASRSQGNSPLHF. CDR3 nucleotide sequence: TGTGCCAGCAGAAGTCAGGGGAATTCACCCCTCCACTTT.

This clone was recorded only once. The V call is TRBV14, the J call TRBJ1-6, with 8 nucleotides matching TRBD1. This CDR3 is built from 15 residues. Unmatched junction bases numbered 8, after V lost 4 bases and J lost 9 bases. Looked up from germline, CDR1 is SGHDN and CDR2 is FVKESK. CDR3 sequence: CASSPTGGIRSPLHF. CDR3 DNA: TGTGCCAGCAGCCCTACAGGGGGGATTCGTTCACCCCTCCACTTT.

There are a few counts of this clone. The chain combines TRBV29-1 with TRBJ2-3; no definite D call. Germline V CDR1 and CDR2: SQVTM, ANQGSEA. With 4 bases removed from V and 0 bases from J, the gap between germline ends came to 8 bases. The length of the CDR3 is 13 residues. As DNA, the CDR3 is TGCAGCGTTGTTGGCAGTAGCACAGATACGCAGTATTTT. Its protein is CSVVGSSTDTQYF.

This chain uses TRBV11-2 with TRBJ1-5; D is unclear. The CDR3 runs 15 residues. V shed 1 base and J shed 2 bases, with 9 bases lying between them. CDR1 and CDR2 (germline): SGHAT, FQNNGV. CDR3 coding DNA: TGTGCCAGCAGCTTAGGCCACGGCGGCAATCAGCCCCAGCATTTT. Amino acids: CASSLGHGGNQPQHF.

The chain carries TRBV12-3 or TRBV12-4 and TRBJ2-7; D remains ambiguous. The CDR3 is made up of 12 amino acids. The V end was cut by 5 bases, the J end by 8 bases, with 13 bases between. CDR3 amino acids: CASSRARVKQYF. In DNA form, the CDR3 reads TGTGCCAGCAGTCGAGCCCGGGTGAAGCAGTACTTC.

V and J are TRBV19 and TRBJ2-1; 8 positions agree with TRBD2. This CDR3 region has 16 residues. V lost 5 bases to trimming and J lost 2 bases; unmatched junction nucleotides: 8. CDR1 is LNHDA and CDR2 is SQIVND in the germline V gene (reference sequence). The CDR3 is CASSFLLAVTYNEQFF. Written as DNA, the CDR3 is TGTGCCAGTAGTTTCCTACTAGCGGTAACCTACAATGAGCAGTTCTTC.

The rearrangement uses TRBV5-4 and TRBJ1-2; perhaps TRBD1 as D (6 bases). The V gene's germline CDR1 is SGHNT and CDR2 YYREEE (reference sequence). The CDR3 loop spans 13 amino acids. V was cut by 3 bases and J by 7 bases, with 13 bases left in between. The CDR3 nucleotides are TGTGCCAGCAGCTCGCCCCAGGGGACTGGCTACACCTTC. Its translation: CASSSPQGTGYTF. Looking up the rest from reference TRBV5-4 and TRBJ1-2 gives the full variable domain: ETGVTQSPTHLIKTRGQQVTLRCSSQSGHNTVSWYQQALGQGPQFIFQYYREEENGRGNFPPRFSGLQFPNYSSELNVNALELDDSALYLCASSSPQGTGYTFGSGTRLTVV.

The genes are TRBV7-2 and TRBJ1-5; TRBD1 matches at 7 bases. Germline V CDR1 and CDR2: SGHTA, FQGNSA. The CDR3 totals 14 residues. V lost 5 bases and J lost 6; bases outside the gene matches: 7. The CDR3 DNA reads TGTGCCAGCAGCCCCGACAGGGTCGGTCAGCCCCAGCATTTT. It translates to CASSPDRVGQPQHF.

The chain employs TRBV3-1 (or the pseudogene TRBV3-2) and TRBJ1-2, with D tentatively TRBD1 (5 bases). V was trimmed by 2 bases and J by 8 bases, leaving 9 bases between them. Germline CDR1 LGHDT, CDR2 YNNKEL (reference sequence). This CDR3 region has 12 residues. The CDR3 loop is CASSQQGGGYTF. As DNA, the CDR3 is TGTGCCAGCAGCCAACAGGGTGGCGGCTACACCTTC.

V is TRBV7-6 and J is TRBJ1-2; 7 positions agree with TRBD1. Germline values: CDR1 SGHVS, CDR2 FNYEAQ. Unmatched junction bases numbered 2, after V lost 1 base and J lost 6 bases. The CDR3 extends over 13 amino acids. The CDR3 coding sequence is TGTGCCAGCAGCTTAGGACAGGGAGATGGCTACACCTTC. Translating it yields CASSLGQGDGYTF.

The chain couples TRBV27 to TRBJ1-3; TRBD1 matches 8 bases. This CDR3 region has 15 residues. Germline V gives CDR1 MNHEY, CDR2 SMNVEV (reference sequence). The trim removed 6 bases at V and 3 bases at J, leaving 7 bases unmatched. CDR3 nucleotides: TGTGCCAGCAGGCCTACAGGGGGAAGTGGAAACACCATATATTTT. Its protein product is CASRPTGGSGNTIYF.

This rearrangement joins TRBV6-2 or TRBV6-3 to TRBJ2-1, with 10 bases matching TRBD2. CDR1 and CDR2 from the germline V gene are MNHEY and SVGEGT. V gave up 6 bases and J gave up 4 bases; unmatched junction bases: 6. This CDR3 spans 15 amino acids. The chain's CDR3 is CASSKPGLAYNEQFF. The CDR3 DNA reads TGTGCCAGCAGCAAACCGGGACTAGCGTACAATGAGCAGTTCTTC.

The chain links TRBV18 to TRBJ1-1; 10 positions match TRBD1. Unmatched junction bases numbered 9, after V lost 1 base and J lost 4 bases. The CDR3 is 17 residues long. Germline V gene sequence: CDR1 KGHSH, CDR2 LQKENI. In nucleotides, the CDR3 is TGTGCCAGCTCACCACTTCGAATGGGACAGGGGATCACTGAAGCTTTCTTT. It is translated as CASSPLRMGQGITEAFF. Using reference TRBV18 and TRBJ1-1 for the parts outside the CDR3, the full variable domain is NAGVMQNPRHLVRRRGQEARLRCSPMKGHSHVYWYRQLPEEGLKFMVYLQKENIIDESGMPKERFSAEFPKEGPSILRIQQVVRGDSAAYFCASSPLRMGQGITEAFFGQGTRLTVV.